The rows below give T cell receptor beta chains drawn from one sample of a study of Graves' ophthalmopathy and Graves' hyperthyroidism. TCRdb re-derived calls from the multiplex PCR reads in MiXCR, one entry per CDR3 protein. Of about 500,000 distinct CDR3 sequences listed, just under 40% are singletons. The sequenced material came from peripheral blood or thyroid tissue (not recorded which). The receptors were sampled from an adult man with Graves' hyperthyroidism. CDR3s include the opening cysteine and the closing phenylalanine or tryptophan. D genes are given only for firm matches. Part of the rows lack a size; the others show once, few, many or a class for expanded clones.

CDR3aa: CASSIQFRDRGSYNSPLHF
CDR3nt: TGTGCCAGCAGTATTCAATTCCGGGACAGGGGCTCCTATAATTCACCCCTCCACTTT
d_gene: TRBD1
v_gene: TRBV6-2/TRBV6-3
j_gene: TRBJ1-6
abundance: -

CDR3aa: CSVVRGTSVSYEQYF
CDR3nt: TGCAGCGTTGTGAGAGGGACTAGCGTTTCCTACGAGCAGTACTTC
d_gene: TRBD2
v_gene: TRBV29-1
j_gene: TRBJ2-7
abundance: once

CDR3aa: CASRQSLSYEQYF
CDR3nt: TGTGCCAGCCGACAGAGCCTCTCCTACGAGCAGTACTTC
d_gene: -
v_gene: TRBV28
j_gene: TRBJ2-7
abundance: -

CDR3aa: CASSFGSLSAQHF
CDR3nt: TGTGCCAGCAGTTTCGGAAGCCTCTCGGCCCAGCATTTT
d_gene: -
v_gene: TRBV12-3/TRBV12-4
j_gene: TRBJ1-5
abundance: many

CDR3aa: CASSLDTYSNQPQHF
CDR3nt: TGTGCCAGCAGCTTAGACACTTATAGCAATCAGCCCCAGCATTTT
d_gene: -
v_gene: TRBV13
j_gene: TRBJ1-5
abundance: many

CDR3aa: CASSVGPGTRNTEAFF
CDR3nt: TGTGCCAGCAGCGTGGGGCCCGGGACAAGGAACACTGAAGCTTTCTTT
d_gene: -
v_gene: TRBV9
j_gene: TRBJ1-1
abundance: many

CDR3aa: CASSRGLAGVAEQYF
CDR3nt: TGCGCCAGCAGCAGGGGACTAGCGGGAGTTGCCGAGCAGTACTTC
d_gene: TRBD2
v_gene: TRBV5-1
j_gene: TRBJ2-7
abundance: many

CDR3aa: CASSVLQGAGETQYF
CDR3nt: TGCGCCAGCAGCGTACTACAGGGGGCAGGGGAGACCCAGTACTTC
d_gene: TRBD1
v_gene: TRBV5-1
j_gene: TRBJ2-5
abundance: -

CDR3aa: CASNNGRNEAFF
CDR3nt: TGTGCCAGCAACAACGGACGGAATGAAGCTTTCTTT
d_gene: -
v_gene: TRBV12-3/TRBV12-4
j_gene: TRBJ1-1
abundance: -

CDR3aa: CATSDPTGNEKLFF
CDR3nt: TGTGCCACCAGTGACCCAACAGGGAATGAAAAACTGTTTTTT
d_gene: -
v_gene: TRBV24-1
j_gene: TRBJ1-4
abundance: -

CDR3aa: CASSSNRREKSYEQYF
CDR3nt: TGTGCCAGCAGCTCTAATCGGCGGGAGAAGAGCTACGAGCAGTACTTC
d_gene: TRBD2
v_gene: TRBV7-8
j_gene: TRBJ2-7
abundance: many

CDR3aa: CASSQESYRDQPQHF
CDR3nt: TGCGCCAGCAGCCAAGAAAGTTATAGGGATCAGCCCCAGCATTTT
d_gene: -
v_gene: TRBV4-1
j_gene: TRBJ1-5
abundance: few

CDR3aa: CTSSSSGGANVLTF
CDR3nt: TGTACCAGCAGTTCTAGCGGGGGGGCCAACGTCCTGACTTTC
d_gene: TRBD2
v_gene: TRBV6-5
j_gene: TRBJ2-6
abundance: -

CDR3aa: CASSETGKAQPQHF
CDR3nt: TGTGCCAGCAGTGAAACAGGGAAAGCCCAGCCCCAGCATTTT
d_gene: -
v_gene: TRBV25-1
j_gene: TRBJ1-5
abundance: many

CDR3aa: CATSRDVGDAFF
CDR3nt: TGTGCCACCAGCAGAGATGTGGGGGATGCTTTCTTT
d_gene: -
v_gene: TRBV15
j_gene: TRBJ1-1
abundance: many

CDR3aa: CASSFEAGRGTQYF
CDR3nt: TGTGCCAGCAGCTTTGAGGCCGGGAGAGGGACCCAGTACTTC
d_gene: -
v_gene: TRBV7-4
j_gene: TRBJ2-5
abundance: -

CDR3aa: CASSQVRGNYGYTF
CDR3nt: TGTGCCAGCAGCCAAGTGCGGGGAAACTATGGCTACACCTTC
d_gene: -
v_gene: TRBV4-1
j_gene: TRBJ1-2
abundance: -

CDR3aa: CASSPLTGTEETQYF
CDR3nt: TGTGCCAGTAGTCCACTCACCGGGACAGAAGAGACCCAGTACTTC
d_gene: TRBD1
v_gene: TRBV19
j_gene: TRBJ2-5
abundance: -

CDR3aa: CSVSNPGQGSYEQYF
CDR3nt: TGCAGTGTCTCAAACCCGGGACAGGGATCCTACGAGCAGTACTTC
d_gene: TRBD1
v_gene: TRBV20-1
j_gene: TRBJ2-7
abundance: many

CDR3aa: CASSPLTGGGTNEKLFF
CDR3nt: TGTGCCAGCAGCCCCCTGACAGGGGGAGGGACTAATGAAAAACTGTTTTTT
d_gene: TRBD1
v_gene: TRBV25-1
j_gene: TRBJ1-4
abundance: -

CDR3aa: CASSFWDRPYGYTF
CDR3nt: TGTGCCAGCAGCTTTTGGGACAGACCTTATGGCTACACCTTC
d_gene: TRBD1
v_gene: TRBV7-2
j_gene: TRBJ1-2
abundance: -

CDR3aa: CASSKIGYMNTEAFF
CDR3nt: TGTGCCAGCAGTAAAATAGGGTACATGAACACTGAAGCTTTCTTT
d_gene: -
v_gene: TRBV25-1
j_gene: TRBJ1-1
abundance: few

CDR3aa: CSVEVRVRGYEQFF
CDR3nt: TGCAGCGTTGAAGTACGGGTTCGAGGGTATGAGCAGTTCTTC
d_gene: -
v_gene: TRBV29-1
j_gene: TRBJ2-1
abundance: few

CDR3aa: CASSIGQTYERYF
CDR3nt: TGTGCCAGTAGTATCGGACAGACCTACGAGCGGTACTTC
d_gene: -
v_gene: TRBV19
j_gene: TRBJ2-7
abundance: -

CDR3aa: CASSFYRNTEAFF
CDR3nt: TGTGCCAGCAGTTTTTATAGGAACACTGAAGCTTTCTTT
d_gene: -
v_gene: TRBV7-3
j_gene: TRBJ1-1
abundance: -

CDR3aa: CASSQGATGGTGELFF
CDR3nt: TGTGCCAGCAGCCAAGGGGCGACAGGTGGAACCGGGGAGCTGTTTTTT
d_gene: -
v_gene: TRBV7-9
j_gene: TRBJ2-2
abundance: few

CDR3aa: CASSGLQGADGAFF
CDR3nt: TGTGCCAGCAGCGGCCTTCAGGGGGCAGATGGAGCTTTCTTT
d_gene: TRBD1
v_gene: TRBV5-4
j_gene: TRBJ1-1
abundance: many

CDR3aa: CASSEGQGRYEQYF
CDR3nt: TGCGCCAGCAGTGAAGGTCAGGGTCGTTACGAGCAGTACTTC
d_gene: -
v_gene: TRBV10-2
j_gene: TRBJ2-7
abundance: -

CDR3aa: CASSAGDRGTGTEAFF
CDR3nt: TGTGCCAGCAGCGCGGGGGACAGGGGGACGGGCACTGAAGCTTTCTTT
d_gene: TRBD1
v_gene: TRBV9
j_gene: TRBJ1-1
abundance: many

CDR3aa: CASTDDSLYEQYF
CDR3nt: TGTGCCAGCACTGATGACAGCCTCTACGAGCAGTACTTC
d_gene: -
v_gene: TRBV2
j_gene: TRBJ2-7
abundance: -

CDR3aa: CASSHGSSYEQYF
CDR3nt: TGTGCCAGCAGCCATGGGTCCTCCTACGAGCAGTACTTC
d_gene: -
v_gene: TRBV14
j_gene: TRBJ2-7
abundance: many

CDR3aa: CASSQESGGRPAYEQYF
CDR3nt: TGTGCCAGCAGCCAAGAGTCTGGCGGGAGGCCCGCCTACGAGCAGTACTTC
d_gene: TRBD2
v_gene: TRBV4-2
j_gene: TRBJ2-7
abundance: few

CDR3aa: CASSIVGTTGELFF
CDR3nt: TGTGCCAGTAGTATAGTGGGGACTACCGGGGAGCTGTTTTTT
d_gene: -
v_gene: TRBV19
j_gene: TRBJ2-2
abundance: many